This is a list of T cell receptor beta chains from one sample in a study of T-cell reconstitution after alpha-beta-depleted transplantation in children. TCRdb called the PCR reads again in MiXCR, with one record for every CDR3 protein. The sample shows 220,000 or so distinct CDR3 sequences, under 9.5% of them seen only once. Sequencing was performed on PBMCs, mostly from graft donor cells, taken 180 days after TCRalphabeta/CD19-depleted stem cell transplant. The receptors here all came from a male patient younger than 18 who had a stem cell transplant for acute lymphoblastic leukemia, so the T cells may come from the graft donor. Each CDR3 is given with its conserved first and last residue. A D gene is named only where the DNA matches it firmly. Clone size appears in some rows only: once, few, many, or a class for an expanded clone.

V: TRBV9; size: many; J: TRBJ1-1; D: .; CDR3: CASSEGVGSTEAFF; DNA: TGTGCCAGCAGCGAAGGGGTAGGGAGCACTGAAGCTTTCTTT
V: TRBV20-1; size: many; J: TRBJ1-6; D: .; CDR3: CSARHGGSYNSPLHF; DNA: TGCAGTGCCCGACATGGTGGGTCCTATAATTCACCCCTCCACTTT
V: TRBV9; size: many; J: TRBJ2-7; D: .; CDR3: CASSLEGGRLDEQYF; DNA: TGTGCCAGCAGCCTGGAGGGGGGGCGCCTCGACGAGCAGTACTTC
V: TRBV10-3; size: few; J: TRBJ2-7; D: TRBD2; CDR3: CALGRGHEQYF; DNA: TGTGCCCTTGGGAGGGGACACGAGCAGTACTTC
V: TRBV29-1; size: many; J: TRBJ1-3; D: .; CDR3: CSVEGGPGNTIYF; DNA: TGCAGCGTTGAAGGCGGGCCAGGAAACACCATATATTTT
V: TRBV12-5; size: many; J: TRBJ1-4; D: TRBD1; CDR3: CASGPGVHPGGKLFF; DNA: TGTGCTAGTGGTCCCGGGGTCCATCCAGGGGGAAAACTGTTTTTT
V: TRBV5-1; size: .; J: TRBJ2-3; D: .; CDR3: CASSPQWRVRADTQYF; DNA: TGCGCCAGCAGCCCCCAATGGAGGGTCCGCGCAGATACGCAGTATTTT
V: TRBV5-1; size: many; J: TRBJ1-5; D: .; CDR3: CASSLNSGGNQPQHF; DNA: TGCGCCAGCAGCTTAAATTCGGGGGGCAATCAGCCCCAGCATTTT
V: TRBV9; size: few; J: TRBJ2-5; D: TRBD1; CDR3: CASSDPGTGGSETQYF; DNA: TGTGCCAGCAGCGACCCCGGGACAGGGGGCAGCGAGACCCAGTACTTC
V: TRBV9; size: .; J: TRBJ1-1; D: .; CDR3: CASSVAGGPLNTEAFF; DNA: TGTGCCAGCAGCGTAGCGGGTGGACCTTTGAACACTGAAGCTTTCTTT
V: TRBV5-4; size: many; J: TRBJ2-7; D: .; CDR3: CASSFGGNSYEQYF; DNA: TGTGCCAGCAGCTTCGGCGGAAACTCCTACGAGCAGTACTTC
V: TRBV28; size: many; J: TRBJ1-1; D: .; CDR3: CASTPSFANRVEDTEAFF; DNA: TGTGCCAGCACCCCCTCTTTCGCGAACAGGGTTGAGGACACTGAAGCTTTCTTT
V: TRBV7-9; size: many; J: TRBJ2-5; D: .; CDR3: CASSLVGLKETQYF; DNA: TGTGCCAGCAGCTTAGTGGGTCTCAAAGAGACCCAGTACTTC
V: TRBV5-1; size: many; J: TRBJ2-1; D: .; CDR3: CASSSRTSVSSYNEQFF; DNA: TGCGCCAGCAGCTCTAGGACCAGCGTCTCCTCCTACAATGAGCAGTTCTTC
V: TRBV19; size: few; J: TRBJ2-1; D: .; CDR3: CASSPPAWGYNEQFF; DNA: TGTGCCAGTAGTCCCCCAGCGTGGGGCTACAATGAGCAGTTCTTC
V: TRBV19; size: .; J: TRBJ2-6; D: .; CDR3: CTSSAGRPGANVLTF; DNA: TGTACCAGTAGCGCCGGGAGACCCGGGGCCAACGTCCTGACTTTC
V: TRBV12-3/TRBV12-4; size: many; J: TRBJ2-7; D: TRBD2; CDR3: CASALAGGPEEQYF; DNA: TGTGCCAGCGCCTTAGCGGGAGGGCCGGAAGAGCAGTACTTC
V: TRBV4-3; size: many; J: TRBJ2-1; D: .; CDR3: CASSQSPSGGFFNEQFF; DNA: TGCGCCAGCAGCCAGAGCCCCTCGGGGGGCTTCTTCAATGAGCAGTTCTTC
V: TRBV6-2/TRBV6-3; size: many; J: TRBJ2-3; D: TRBD1; CDR3: CASSYRDRGIDTQYF; DNA: TGTGCCAGCAGTTACAGGGACAGAGGGATCGATACGCAGTATTTT
V: TRBV12-3/TRBV12-4; size: many; J: TRBJ2-5; D: TRBD2; CDR3: CASSLGTSGGAPKTQYF; DNA: TGTGCCAGCAGTTTAGGGACTAGCGGGGGGGCCCCAAAGACCCAGTACTTC
V: TRBV29-1; size: many; J: TRBJ2-2; D: .; CDR3: CSVATTDLNTGELFF; DNA: TGCAGCGTCGCCACGACAGACTTAAACACCGGGGAGCTGTTTTTT
V: TRBV7-9; size: many; J: TRBJ2-3; D: .; CDR3: CASSPKNGGTDTQYF; DNA: TGTGCCAGCAGCCCGAAAAATGGGGGCACAGATACGCAGTATTTT
V: TRBV11-1; size: many; J: TRBJ2-4; D: .; CDR3: CASSSWGTALAKNIQYF; DNA: TGTGCCAGCAGCTCCTGGGGGACGGCACTAGCCAAAAACATTCAGTACTTC
V: TRBV5-1; size: many; J: TRBJ2-5; D: TRBD1; CDR3: CASSKDRAETQYF; DNA: TGCGCCAGCAGCAAGGACAGGGCAGAGACCCAGTACTTC
V: TRBV7-2; size: many; J: TRBJ1-1; D: .; CDR3: CASSLLRTANTEAFF; DNA: TGTGCCAGCAGCTTATTACGGACAGCGAACACTGAAGCTTTCTTT
V: TRBV7-2; size: many; J: TRBJ1-5; D: .; CDR3: CASSLGGGGNQPQHF; DNA: TGTGCCAGCAGTTTAGGGGGGGGTGGCAATCAGCCCCAGCATTTT
V: TRBV12-3/TRBV12-4; size: many; J: TRBJ2-1; D: .; CDR3: CASSFRGYGYNEQFF; DNA: TGTGCCAGCAGTTTTCGGGGGTACGGATACAATGAGCAGTTCTTC